Listed here is a single T cell receptor (beta chain). This entry is derived from a study of blood T cell repertoires in COVID-19. Data came from immunoSEQ multiplex PCR; TCRdb stores just in-frame clones and leaves some out. This table has over 110,000 clones, more than 60% appearing once. The CDR3 has 17 residues. In germline, CDR1 is KGHSH, CDR2 LQKENI. The ends lost 2 bases at V and 2 bases at J; junction bases unmatched: 7. The V gene is TRBV18, the J gene TRBJ2-2; 8 bases are a match to TRBD2. The sequenced sample consisted of peripheral blood. This clonotype was sampled from an older woman with acute or convalescent COVID-19. The CDR3 region is CASSPVSSGSNTGELFF. CDR3 bases: TGTGCCAGCTCACCAGTTTCTAGCGGGTCCAACACCGGGGAGCTGTTTTTT.